This T cell receptor (beta chain) was identified in a study of a mutant IDH1 vaccine in newly diagnosed glioma. For the study at large: Vaccines were first given 4-6 weeks after radiotherapy alone, or with temozolomide cycles. Standard pretreatment was either radiotherapy, temozolomide, or, for most, radiochemotherapy with temozolomide.

From germline, CDR1 is MNHNS and CDR2 SASEGT. The CDR3 is made up of 14 amino acids. V dropped 6 bases and J dropped 9 bases, with 15 bases sitting between them. Of note for this clone: Antigen specificity is unknown.

The time point: week 47, end of study. The investigators gave 300 ug of mutant IDH1 20-mer peptide in each vaccine dose, together with topical imiquimod. Astrocytomas that were new, WHO grade 3 or 4, IDH1-mutant and ATRX-lost were present in the donors. Method: immunoSEQ multiplex PCR; TCRdb's copy keeps in-frame clones and lacks some. The data show roughly 50,000 clones, with around three quarters seen just once and just under 5% held by the top ten. V gene TRBV6-1 combines with J gene TRBJ2-6, with D possibly matching TRBD1 (7 bases). The receptor's source is a middle-aged woman with glioma. Some clones in this sample may be carry-over from other donors' samples. The sequencing here drew on PBMCs, taken from a glioma patient whose treatment included an IDH1 peptide vaccine. The CDR3: CASSSGTAGNVLTF. The CDR3 nucleotides are TGTGCCAGCAGCTCCGGGACAGCGGGCAACGTCCTGACTTTC.